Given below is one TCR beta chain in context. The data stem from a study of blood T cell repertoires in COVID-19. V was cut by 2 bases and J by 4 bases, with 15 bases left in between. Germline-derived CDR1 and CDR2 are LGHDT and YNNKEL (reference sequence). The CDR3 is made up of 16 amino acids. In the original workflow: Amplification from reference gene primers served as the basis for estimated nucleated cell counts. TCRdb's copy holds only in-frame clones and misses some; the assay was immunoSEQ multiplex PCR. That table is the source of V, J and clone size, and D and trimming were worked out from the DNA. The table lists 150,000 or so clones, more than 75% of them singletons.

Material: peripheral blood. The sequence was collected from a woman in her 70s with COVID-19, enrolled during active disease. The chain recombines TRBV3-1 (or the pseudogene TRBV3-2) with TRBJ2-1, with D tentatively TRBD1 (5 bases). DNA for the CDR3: TGTGCCAGCAGCCAAAAGGGGTCTGTAGCATACAATGAGCAGTTCTTC. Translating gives CASSQKGSVAYNEQFF.